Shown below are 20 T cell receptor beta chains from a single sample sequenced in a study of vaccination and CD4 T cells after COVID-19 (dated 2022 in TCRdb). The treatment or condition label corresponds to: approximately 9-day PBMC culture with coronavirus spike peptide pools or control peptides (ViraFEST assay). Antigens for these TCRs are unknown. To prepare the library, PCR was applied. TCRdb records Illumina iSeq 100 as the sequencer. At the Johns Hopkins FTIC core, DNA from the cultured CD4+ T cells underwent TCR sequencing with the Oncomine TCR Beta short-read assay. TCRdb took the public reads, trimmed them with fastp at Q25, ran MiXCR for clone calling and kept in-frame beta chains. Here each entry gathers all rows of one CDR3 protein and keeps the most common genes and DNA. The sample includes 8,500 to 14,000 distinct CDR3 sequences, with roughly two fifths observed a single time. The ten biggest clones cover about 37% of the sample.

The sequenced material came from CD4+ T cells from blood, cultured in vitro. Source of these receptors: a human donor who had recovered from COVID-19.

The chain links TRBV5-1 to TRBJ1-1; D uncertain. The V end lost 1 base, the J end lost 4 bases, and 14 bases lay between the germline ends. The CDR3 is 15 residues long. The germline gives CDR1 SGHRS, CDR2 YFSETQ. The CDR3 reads CASSLFGVESTEAFF. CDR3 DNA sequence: TGCGCCAGCAGCTTGTTCGGGGTAGAGAGCACTGAAGCTTTCTTT.

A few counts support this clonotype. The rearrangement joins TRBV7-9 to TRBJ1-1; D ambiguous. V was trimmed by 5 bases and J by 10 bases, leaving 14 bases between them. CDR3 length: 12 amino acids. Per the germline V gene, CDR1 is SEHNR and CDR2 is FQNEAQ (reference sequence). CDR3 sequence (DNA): TGTGCCAGCAGCCCCTCACTGGGCCCAGCTTTCTTT. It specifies CASSPSLGPAFF.

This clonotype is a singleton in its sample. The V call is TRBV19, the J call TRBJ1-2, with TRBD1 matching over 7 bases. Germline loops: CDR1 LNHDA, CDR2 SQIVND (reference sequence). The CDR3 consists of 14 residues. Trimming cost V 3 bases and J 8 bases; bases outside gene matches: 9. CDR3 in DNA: TGTGCCAGTAGTATTATAGAGGGGGCGAGGGGCTACACCTTC. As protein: CASSIIEGARGYTF.

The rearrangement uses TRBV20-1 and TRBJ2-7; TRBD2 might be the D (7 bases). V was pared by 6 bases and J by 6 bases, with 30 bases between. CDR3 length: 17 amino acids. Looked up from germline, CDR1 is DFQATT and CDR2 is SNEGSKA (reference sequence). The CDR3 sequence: CSAIWGGFDRTGSEQYF. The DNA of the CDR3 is TGCAGTGCCATCTGGGGGGGATTCGACAGGACGGGCTCCGAGCAGTACTTC.

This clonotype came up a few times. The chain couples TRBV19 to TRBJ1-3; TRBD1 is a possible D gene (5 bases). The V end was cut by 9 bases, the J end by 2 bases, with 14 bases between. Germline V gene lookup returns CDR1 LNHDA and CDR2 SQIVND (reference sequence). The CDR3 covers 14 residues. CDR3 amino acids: CASRTQGTGNTIYF. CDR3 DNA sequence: TGTGCCAGCAGGACTCAGGGAACTGGAAACACCATATATTTT. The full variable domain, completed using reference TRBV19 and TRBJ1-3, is DGGITQSPKYLFRKEGQNVTLSCEQNLNHDAMYWYRQDPGQGLRLIYYSQIVNDFQKGDIAEGYSVSREKKESFPLTVTSAQKNPTAFYLCASRTQGTGNTIYFGEGSWLTVV.

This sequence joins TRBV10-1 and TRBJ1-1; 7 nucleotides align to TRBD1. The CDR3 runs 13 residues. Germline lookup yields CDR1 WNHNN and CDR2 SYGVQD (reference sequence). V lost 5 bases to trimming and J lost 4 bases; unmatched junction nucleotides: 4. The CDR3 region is CASSRSGGTEAFF. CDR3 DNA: TGCGCCAGCAGTCGTTCAGGGGGCACTGAAGCTTTCTTT.

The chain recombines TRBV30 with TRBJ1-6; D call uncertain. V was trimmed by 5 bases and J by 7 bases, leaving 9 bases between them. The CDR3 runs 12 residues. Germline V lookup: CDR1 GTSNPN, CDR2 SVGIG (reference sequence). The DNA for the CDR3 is TGTGCCTGGTCTCAGGAAAATTCACCCCTCCACTTT. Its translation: CAWSQENSPLHF.

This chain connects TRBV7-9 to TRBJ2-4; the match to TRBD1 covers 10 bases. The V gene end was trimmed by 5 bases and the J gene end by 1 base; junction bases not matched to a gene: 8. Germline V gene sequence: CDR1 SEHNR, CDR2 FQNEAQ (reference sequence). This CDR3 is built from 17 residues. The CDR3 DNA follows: TGTGCCAGCAGCCCCCACCTGGGACAGGGGGCCAAAAACATTCAGTACTTC. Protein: CASSPHLGQGAKNIQYF.

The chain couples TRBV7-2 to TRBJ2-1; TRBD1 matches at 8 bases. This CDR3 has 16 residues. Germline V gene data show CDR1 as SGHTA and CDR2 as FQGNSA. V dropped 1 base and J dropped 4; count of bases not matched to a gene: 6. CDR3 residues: CASSLVVRGRYNEQFF. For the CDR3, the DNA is TGTGCCAGCAGCTTAGTAGTCAGGGGGCGGTACAATGAGCAGTTCTTC.

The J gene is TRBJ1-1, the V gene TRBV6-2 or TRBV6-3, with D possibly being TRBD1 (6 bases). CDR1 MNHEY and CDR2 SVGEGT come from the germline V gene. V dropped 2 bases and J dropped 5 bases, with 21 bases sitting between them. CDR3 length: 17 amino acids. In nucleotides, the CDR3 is TGTGCCAGCAGTTACGGCCGGGACAAGGGTTTGGGGACTGAAGCTTTCTTT. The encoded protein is CASSYGRDKGLGTEAFF.

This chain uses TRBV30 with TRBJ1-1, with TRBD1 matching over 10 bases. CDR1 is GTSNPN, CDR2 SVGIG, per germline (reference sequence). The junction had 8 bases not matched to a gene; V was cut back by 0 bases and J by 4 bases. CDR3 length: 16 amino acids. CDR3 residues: CAWSVLRQGARTEAFF. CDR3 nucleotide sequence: TGTGCCTGGAGTGTACTAAGACAGGGGGCGCGCACTGAAGCTTTCTTT.

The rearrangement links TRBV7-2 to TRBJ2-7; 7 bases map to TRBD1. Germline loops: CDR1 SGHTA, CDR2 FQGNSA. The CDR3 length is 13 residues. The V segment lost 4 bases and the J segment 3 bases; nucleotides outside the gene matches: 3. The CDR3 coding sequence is TGTGCCAGCAGCTGGGGACAGTTCTACGAGCAGTACTTC. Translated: CASSWGQFYEQYF.

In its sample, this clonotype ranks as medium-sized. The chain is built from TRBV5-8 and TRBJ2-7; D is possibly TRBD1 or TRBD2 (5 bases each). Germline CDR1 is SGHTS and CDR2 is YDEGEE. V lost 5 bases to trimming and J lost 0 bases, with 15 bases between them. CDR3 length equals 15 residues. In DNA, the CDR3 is TGTGCCAGCAGGCGAACCATGGGGGACTCCTACGAGCAGTACTTC. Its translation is CASRRTMGDSYEQYF.

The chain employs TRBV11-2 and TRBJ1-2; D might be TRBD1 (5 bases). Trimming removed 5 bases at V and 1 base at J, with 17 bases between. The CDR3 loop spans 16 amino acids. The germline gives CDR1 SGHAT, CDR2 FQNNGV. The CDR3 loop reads CASSPGTADDNYGYTF. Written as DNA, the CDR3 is TGTGCCAGCAGCCCCGGGACCGCTGACGATAACTATGGCTACACCTTC.

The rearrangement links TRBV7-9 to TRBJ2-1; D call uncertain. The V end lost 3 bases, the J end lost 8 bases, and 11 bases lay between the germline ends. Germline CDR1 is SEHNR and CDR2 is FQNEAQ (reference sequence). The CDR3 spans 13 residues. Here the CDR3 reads CASSFSGSHEQFF. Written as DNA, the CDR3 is TGTGCCAGCAGCTTCTCCGGGTCCCATGAGCAGTTCTTC.

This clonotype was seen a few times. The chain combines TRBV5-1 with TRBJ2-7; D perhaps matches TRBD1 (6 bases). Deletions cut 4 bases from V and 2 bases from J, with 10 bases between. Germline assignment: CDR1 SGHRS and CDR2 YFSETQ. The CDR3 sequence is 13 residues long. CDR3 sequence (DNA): TGCGCCAGCAGCCCGTGGACAGCCTACGAGCAGTACTTC. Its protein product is CASSPWTAYEQYF.

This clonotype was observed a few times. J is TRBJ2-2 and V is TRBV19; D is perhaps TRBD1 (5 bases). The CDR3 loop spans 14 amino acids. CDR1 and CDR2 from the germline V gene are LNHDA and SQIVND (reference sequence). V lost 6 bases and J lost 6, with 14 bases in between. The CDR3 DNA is TGTGCCAGTAGGGCAGGGAAGGTAGCCGGGGAGCTGTTTTTT. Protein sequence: CASRAGKVAGELFF. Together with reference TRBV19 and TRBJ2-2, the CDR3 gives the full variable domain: DGGITQSPKYLFRKEGQNVTLSCEQNLNHDAMYWYRQDPGQGLRLIYYSQIVNDFQKGDIAEGYSVSREKKESFPLTVTSAQKNPTAFYLCASRAGKVAGELFFGEGSRLTVL.

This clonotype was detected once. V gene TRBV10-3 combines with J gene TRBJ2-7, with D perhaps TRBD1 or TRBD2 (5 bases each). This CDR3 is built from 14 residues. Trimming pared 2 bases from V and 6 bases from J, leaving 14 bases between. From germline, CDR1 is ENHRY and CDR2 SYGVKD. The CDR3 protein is CAISEGGGPGEQYF. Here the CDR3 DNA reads TGTGCCATCAGTGAGGGGGGTGGGCCTGGCGAGCAGTACTTC.

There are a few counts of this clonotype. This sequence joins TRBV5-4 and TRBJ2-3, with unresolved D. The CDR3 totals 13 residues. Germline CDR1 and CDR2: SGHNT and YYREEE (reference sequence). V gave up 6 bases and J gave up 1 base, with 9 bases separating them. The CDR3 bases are TGTGCCAGCAACGCACCCGGCACAGATACGCAGTATTTT. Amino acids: CASNAPGTDTQYF.

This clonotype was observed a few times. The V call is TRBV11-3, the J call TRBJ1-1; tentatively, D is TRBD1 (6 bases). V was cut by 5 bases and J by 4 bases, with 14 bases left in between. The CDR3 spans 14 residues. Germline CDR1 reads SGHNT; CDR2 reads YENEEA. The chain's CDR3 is CASSLGGGGTEAFF. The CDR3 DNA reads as TGTGCCAGCAGCCTAGGAGGGGGGGGCACTGAAGCTTTCTTT.